This TCR beta chain was profiled in a study of CXCR3-negative and CXCR3-positive naive CD8 T cells. Study-wide results and limits: Comparison of naive subsets found surface CD5 to be comparable, and TCR strength was inferred on the basis of TRB CDR3 properties.

This clonotype is medium-sized by frequency. The antigen remains unidentified. cDNA libraries for TRB were generated by 5' RACE incorporating UMI labels. From its re-call of the 5' RACE reads, TCRdb lists each CDR3 protein once, without DNA. The sample data list about 6,000 distinct CDR3 sequences. There are 14 residues in the CDR3. V gene TRBV21-1 combines with J gene TRBJ1-4; there is no DNA to check the TCRdb D call of TRBD1. TRBV21-1 is termed a pseudogene. The receptor comes from a human donor in good health. Some clones in this sample may be carry-over from other donors' samples. Sequenced: naive CXCR3- CD8+ T cells from blood. Indicated subset: CD45RO-CCR7+CD27+CD95- naive CD8+ T cells lacking CXCR3 (TNR3-). The CDR3 reads CASSSDRDEEKLFF.